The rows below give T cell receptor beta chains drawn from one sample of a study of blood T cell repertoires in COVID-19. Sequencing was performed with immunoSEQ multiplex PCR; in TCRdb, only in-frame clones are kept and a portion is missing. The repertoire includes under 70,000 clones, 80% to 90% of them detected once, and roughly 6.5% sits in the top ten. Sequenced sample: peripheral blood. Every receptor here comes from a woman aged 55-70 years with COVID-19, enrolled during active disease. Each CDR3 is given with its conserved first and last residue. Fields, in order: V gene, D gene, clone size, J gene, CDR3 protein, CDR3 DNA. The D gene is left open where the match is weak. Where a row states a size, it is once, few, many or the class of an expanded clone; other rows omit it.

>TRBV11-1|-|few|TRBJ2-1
CASSYRGNYNEQFF
TGTGCCAGCAGCTATAGAGGCAACTACAATGAGCAGTTCTTC
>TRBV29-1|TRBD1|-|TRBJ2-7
CSVRTGPYEQYF
TGCAGCGTTCGGACAGGACCCTACGAGCAGTACTTC
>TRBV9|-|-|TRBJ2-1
CASSASGQGDEQFF
TGTGCCAGCAGCGCAAGTGGCCAGGGCGATGAGCAGTTCTTC
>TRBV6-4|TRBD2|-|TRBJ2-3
CASSEGTNTDTQYF
TGTGCCAGCAGTGAAGGGACTAACACAGATACGCAGTATTTT
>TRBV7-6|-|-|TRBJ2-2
CASSPRVSGTNTGELFF
TGTGCCAGCAGCCCCCGCGTTTCGGGGACGAACACCGGGGAGCTGTTTTTT
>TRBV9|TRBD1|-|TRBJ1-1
CASSVSGGNTEAFF
TGTGCCAGCAGCGTCTCAGGGGGAAACACTGAAGCTTTCTTT
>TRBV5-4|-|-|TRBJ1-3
CASSLRPGGGNTIYF
TGTGCCAGCAGCCTCCGGCCAGGAGGCGGAAACACCATATATTTT
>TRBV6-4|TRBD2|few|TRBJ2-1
CASSEGTSGSNEQFF
TGTGCCAGCAGTGAAGGGACTAGCGGAAGCAATGAGCAGTTCTTC
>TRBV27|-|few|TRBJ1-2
CASGGLGYGYTF
TGTGCCAGCGGGGGACTAGGTTATGGCTACACCTTC
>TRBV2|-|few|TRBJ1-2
CASSEARTTRYGYTF
TGTGCCAGCAGTGAAGCGAGGACCACTAGGTATGGCTACACCTTC
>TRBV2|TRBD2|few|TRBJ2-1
CARAGTSGRILFF
TGTGCCAGGGCCGGGACTAGCGGGAGGATTCTGTTCTTC